This TCR beta chain stems from a study of T-cell reconstitution after alpha-beta-depleted transplantation in children. Study-wide points: Fresh T-cell production supplied most of the T-cell counts and diversity seen one year after transplant. Two months or so post-transplant, alpha-beta T cells reportedly derived from several hundred expanded graft clones. The origin of high day-60 TCRbeta diversity in some patients lay in surviving recipient T cells and thymic progenitors.

The CDR3 is made up of 13 amino acids. Germline CDR1 is DFQATT and CDR2 is SNEGSKA (reference sequence). With 5 bases removed from V and 2 bases from J, the gap between germline ends came to 12 bases. With regard to this clonotype: No antigen is known for it.

Unique molecular identifiers were incorporated during preparation of the TCRbeta library. MiXCR, applied by TCRdb to the PCR reads, yields one record per CDR3 protein. Of 60,000 or so distinct CDR3 sequences listed, around 40% are singletons. The chain combines TRBV20-1 with TRBJ2-5; TRBD1 is a possible D gene (6 bases). Sequenced here: PBMCs, mostly from graft donor cells, sampled 360 days after TCRalphabeta/CD19-depleted stem cell transplant. The receptor was isolated from a male patient aged 10 to 17 who had a stem cell transplant for acute lymphoblastic leukemia, so the T cells may come from the graft donor. CDR3 nucleotides: TGCAGTGCTGAGGGGGAGCGTCAAGAGACCCAGTACTTC. Its translation is CSAEGERQETQYF.